This T cell receptor beta chain was identified in a study of vaccination and CD4 T cells after COVID-19 (dated by TCRdb to between 2021 and 2024). At the level of the whole study: Every convalescent patient had a positive nasal swab PCR test for SARS-CoV-2, with mild disease in roughly nine patients and severe disease in one. Control cultures used a CEFX viral epitope pool as positive control, an HIV-1 Nef peptide pool as negative control, or no peptide. For stimulating the cultures, overlapping spike peptide pools were used, derived from SARS-CoV-2 as well as from the common cold coronaviruses HCoV-NL63, HCoV-OC43 and HCoV-229E. Post-COVID blood samples were collected from convalescent patients a median of around 96 days after diagnosis, with a range of about 30 to 180 days. The time from the second vaccine dose to post-vaccine blood sampling had a median of 72 days and ranged from roughly 12 to 241 days. Two doses of either the Pfizer-BioNTech BNT162b2 vaccine (n=8) or the Moderna mRNA-1273 vaccine (n=2) were administered to participants. The convalescent cohort included six males and four females, with two Hispanic individuals, seven Caucasians, two Asians and one multiracial person. In over 8 COVID-19 convalescent patients and a handful of infection-naive healthy vaccine recipients, researchers compared the spike-specific CD4+ TCR repertoire from before mRNA vaccination with the repertoire from after. Paper-wide results and their limitations: Of the vaccine-specific clones in convalescent patients, 304 of 307, or nearly all, reacted only to SARS-CoV-2 spike and did not cross-react with common cold coronaviruses. Although the median number of SARS-CoV-2-reactive clonotypes went up from some 23 after infection to some 37 after vaccination, the increase was not significant. The study included relatively few convalescent patients and did not analyze early timepoints after natural infection. Among convalescent patients, a median about 86% of the SARS-CoV-2-reactive clones seen after vaccination appeared only after vaccination, which suggests priming specific to the vaccine.

Taken from the germline V gene, the CDR1 and CDR2 loops are ENHRY and SYGVKD. Inclusive of the bounding cysteine and phenylalanine, the CDR3 is 14 residues long. Just CDR3 DNA is preserved here, 42 bases in frame from base 1. The V and J ends are trimmed by 7 bases and 2 bases, leaving 15 bases between them. As for this clonotype: This clone's antigen is unknown. No base qualities exist here, and no much larger clone lies one base off it.

Library method: PCR. TCR sequencing of DNA from cultured CD4+ T cells used the Oncomine TCR Beta short-read assay at the Johns Hopkins FTIC core. The QIAamp micro DNA kit was used to extract genomic DNA from the cultured CD4+ T cells. The Oncomine TCR Beta libraries from cultured CD4+ T cells were pooled using unique dual indexes and then sequenced on an Illumina iSeq 100. As for the original processing: Non-productive sequences were removed, and CDR3s not starting with C, not ending with F or W, or shorter than 7 amino acids were discarded. Antigen-specific clonotypes were identified with the MANAFEST web application by comparing peptide-stimulated wells with reference and other culture wells. Positive clones required FDR below 0.05, an odds ratio above 5, and productive frequency above 0.1% in at least two of three replicate wells. Clonotypes that were significantly expanded in both SARS-CoV-2 spike wells and at least one common cold coronavirus spike condition were defined as cross-reactive. CDR3 homology was assessed with Levenshtein distances (stringdist) and unrooted phylogenetic trees (ape) in R version 3.6.1. TCRdb trimmed the raw reads at Q25, called clones with MiXCR and kept productive beta chains. Rows with a matching CDR3 protein are joined into one entry that keeps the most common DNA and genes. For this entry, the V and J calls and clone size follow TCRdb and not the study's own pipeline. In all, the sample holds 13,000 or so distinct CDR3 sequences, and approximately 52% of those were seen once. Of the sample, roughly a sixth is held by the ten largest clones.

This sample's treatment or condition label indicates: approximately 11-day PBMC culture with coronavirus spike peptide pools or control peptides (ViraFEST assay). To expand antigen-specific T cells with peptide pools and then pick out the expanded clonotypes through TCR sequencing, the study relied on the ViraFEST assay. The convalescent patients' positive SARS-CoV-2 PCR tests were from March to December 2020, which was before the Alpha, Beta and Delta variants emerged in the United States. Each well held more than 1.5 million PBMCs cultured in IMDM containing roughly 5.5% human AB serum and 9 to 10 IU/ml IL-2, with 7.5 to 10 ug/ml peptide pools added. On days 3 and 7, half of the culture medium was replaced with fresh IL-2-containing medium. CD4+ T cells were isolated after approximately ten days of culture through negative selection using the EasySep CD4+ T cell isolation kit. Ficoll-Paque Plus gradient centrifugation was used to isolate PBMCs from whole blood, and the isolated PBMCs were then either used fresh or cryopreserved at -140C. Triplicate wells were generally used for each culture condition.

The sample comprised CD4+ T cells from blood, cultured in vitro. The clonotype originates from a human donor who had recovered from COVID-19. This receptor chain uses TRBV10-3 and TRBJ2-7; the D gene assignment is perhaps TRBD1 or TRBD2, with each matching 6 bases. The CDR3 region has the sequence CAIMRGQGTYEQYF. The nucleotides read TGTGCCATCATGCGGGGTCAGGGGACCTACGAGCAGTACTTC.